Described below is a single T cell receptor (beta chain) sequence and its context. This specimen comes from a study of blood T cell repertoires in COVID-19. As for the study in general: The United States, Italy and Spain were the sources of the acute and convalescent COVID-19 samples.

In the original analysis: Nucleated cell counts were estimated from reference gene primer amplification. TCRdb's copy holds only in-frame clones and misses some; the assay was immunoSEQ multiplex PCR. V, J and clone size derive from that table, while D and trimming were established from the DNA sequence. Of 130,000 to 150,000 clones listed, approximately 80% were seen once; the top ten hold about 7.8%. The sequenced sample was peripheral blood. The TCR sequence derives from a woman between 50 and 59 years old in a cohort sampled during active or convalescent COVID-19.

DNA of the CDR3: TGCGCCAGCAGCTTGGGTTCAGGGCCCAACTATGGCTACACCTTC. Its translation: CASSLGSGPNYGYTF. The chain employs TRBV5-1 and TRBJ1-2, with D maybe TRBD1 (5 bases). The CDR3 has 15 amino acids. Germline CDR1 is SGHRS and CDR2 is YFSETQ. V lost 0 bases and J 2 bases, leaving 11 bases between the germline ends.